One and the same sample provided the 26 T cell receptor beta chains below, sequenced in a study of T cell repertoires in cytomegalovirus infection. In TCRdb, the reads were re-called with MiXCR into one record per CDR3 protein. The sample yields 600,000 to 800,000 distinct CDR3 sequences, approximately 25% seen once. The material sequenced was CD8+ T cells from PBMCs. The receptors derive from a human donor in good health (CMV status not recorded). Some clones in this sample may be carry-over from other donors' samples.

This chain links TRBV29-1 with TRBJ2-3; TRBD1 aligns across 8 bases. The V segment lost 4 bases and the J segment 3 bases; nucleotides outside the gene matches: 9. From germline, CDR1 is SQVTM and CDR2 ANQGSEA. This CDR3 is built from 15 residues. DNA for the CDR3: TGCAGCGTTGTATCTACAGGGGGTATGACAGATACGCAGTATTTT. Residues: CSVVSTGGMTDTQYF.

This clonotype showed up many times. The chain has TRBV28 and TRBJ2-5; possible D gene TRBD1, 6 bases. The CDR3 is 14 residues long. Germline V CDR1 and CDR2: MDHEN, SYDVKM. Trimming removed 2 bases at V and 5 bases at J, with 12 bases between. In DNA form, the CDR3 reads TGTGCCAGCAGTTTACTTTCAGGGGTCGAGACCCAGTACTTC. Translation: CASSLLSGVETQYF.

This clonotype was picked up many times. V gene TRBV4-2 combines with J gene TRBJ1-1; no definite D call. CDR1 is LGHNA, CDR2 YNFKEQ, per germline. This CDR3 has 13 amino acids. V dropped 1 base and J dropped 3 bases, with 6 bases sitting between them. CDR3 in DNA: TGTGCCAGCAGCCAAGCGTCCTACACTGAAGCTTTCTTT. This encodes CASSQASYTEAFF.

This clonotype was detected many times. This chain uses TRBV28 with TRBJ2-5, with no clear D. The CDR3 contains 13 residues. V dropped 6 bases and J dropped 2 bases, with 10 bases sitting between them. The germline V gene has CDR1 MDHEN and CDR2 SYDVKM. For the CDR3, the DNA is TGTGCCAGCAGACCGGACGTACAAGAGACCCAGTACTTC. Its protein is CASRPDVQETQYF. Filled out from reference TRBV28 and TRBJ2-5, the complete variable domain reads DVKVTQSSRYLVKRTGEKVFLECVQDMDHENMFWYRQDPGLGLRLIYFSYDVKMKEKGDIPEGYSVSREKKERFSLILESASTNQTSMYLCASRPDVQETQYFGPGTRLLVL.

With regard to this clonotype: A junction end diverges from the germline sequence, so it may reflect a read error. J is TRBJ2-1 and V is TRBV5-3; 7 bases line up with TRBD2. TRBV5-3 is assigned to the ORF class and has an uncertain function. The CDR3 covers 15 residues. The CDR3 is CASSLVSRGKVEQFF. Written as DNA, the CDR3 is TGTGCCAGCAGCTTGGTTTCGCGGGGGAAGGTCGAGCAGTTCTTC.

This clonotype was counted only a few times. The chain carries TRBV4-1 and TRBJ1-5; D unclear. The CDR3 is 15 amino acids. Germline V gene lookup returns CDR1 MGHRA and CDR2 YSYEKL. The germline V and J ends were trimmed by 1 base and 5 bases, with 12 bases remaining between them. CDR3 sequence (DNA): TGCGCCAGCAGCCAAGTCCACGGGGTCGATCAGCCCCAGCATTTT. It translates to CASSQVHGVDQPQHF.

This clonotype showed up just a few times. This chain links TRBV7-9 with TRBJ1-1; 8 bases are shared with TRBD1. Trimming at V came to 4 bases and at J to 10 bases, leaving 5 bases not matched to a gene. Germline-derived CDR1 and CDR2 are SEHNR and FQNEAQ (reference sequence). The CDR3 consists of 12 residues. The CDR3 nucleotides read TGTGCCAGCAGCTCGACAGGGGCTTTAGCTTTCTTT. It is translated as CASSSTGALAFF.

This clonotype came up once. CDR3 bases: TGCGCCAGCAGCTTGGAGGGTCTACGCTGGGCTAACTATGGCTACACCTTC. Translating gives CASSLEGLRWANYGYTF. This chain uses TRBV5-1 with TRBJ1-2; no definite D call. The CDR3 loop spans 17 amino acids. The V end lost 0 bases, the J end lost 0 bases, and 15 bases lay between the germline ends. Germline V gives CDR1 SGHRS, CDR2 YFSETQ. The full variable domain, rest sourced from reference TRBV5-1 and TRBJ1-2, is KAGVTQTPRYLIKTRGQQVTLSCSPISGHRSVSWYQQTPGQGLQFLFEYFSETQRNKGNFPGRFSGRQFSNSRSEMNVSTLELGDSALYLCASSLEGLRWANYGYTFGSGTRLTVV.

The table lists this clonotype with a few counts. V gene TRBV11-2 combines with J gene TRBJ2-1; 7 bases are shared with TRBD1. The CDR3 runs to 15 residues. Looked up from germline, CDR1 is SGHAT and CDR2 is FQNNGV. V lost 4 bases and J lost 5; bases outside the gene matches: 8. The CDR3 DNA sequence: TGTGCCAGCAGCTCAAACAGGGGAATGAACAATGAGCAGTTCTTC. It specifies CASSSNRGMNNEQFF.

The chain couples TRBV6-2 or TRBV6-3 to TRBJ1-2; D gene ambiguous. V lost 7 bases and J 5 bases, leaving 14 bases between the germline ends. This CDR3 is built from 13 residues. From germline, CDR1 is MNHEY and CDR2 SVGEGT. In nucleotides, the CDR3 is TGTGCCAGCACCCTGGGAGGAGTTTATGGCTACACCTTC. As protein: CASTLGGVYGYTF.

The genes are TRBV12-5 and TRBJ2-1; the match to TRBD2 covers 8 bases. J gave up 3 bases and V 7 bases, and 14 bases lay outside the gene matches. The CDR3 loop spans 17 amino acids. Germline V gives CDR1 LGHNT, CDR2 FRNRAP. For the CDR3, the DNA is TGTGCTAGTGTGGGAGGGAAAGCGGGGGCCCTCTACAATGAGCAGTTCTTC. Encoded protein: CASVGGKAGALYNEQFF.

With regard to this clonotype: This may be a read error: a much more frequent sequence differs by one nucleotide. The rearrangement links TRBV19 to TRBJ2-1; 10 bases align to TRBD2. V dropped 8 bases and J dropped 8; count of bases not matched to a gene: 15. The germline gives CDR1 LNHDA, CDR2 SQIVND (reference sequence). The CDR3 covers 16 residues. CDR3: CASRHLGAGGPDEQFF. CDR3 DNA sequence: TGTGCCAGTCGCCACCTTGGAGCGGGGGGGCCTGATGAGCAGTTCTTC.

This clonotype was seen more than once but under ten times. The chain employs TRBV6-2 or TRBV6-3 and TRBJ2-2; possibly TRBD2 for D (6 bases). The germline gives CDR1 MNHEY, CDR2 SVGEGT. V shed 5 bases and J shed 4 bases, with 14 bases lying between them. This CDR3 is built from 15 residues. CDR3 nucleotide sequence: TGTGCCAGCAGTGAGGGGCGGGGAGCCACCGGGGAGCTGTTTTTT. As protein: CASSEGRGATGELFF.

This clonotype showed up just a few times. V and J are TRBV7-2 and TRBJ2-1; a possible D gene is TRBD2 (6 bases). The germline V gene has CDR1 SGHTA and CDR2 FQGNSA. The V gene lost 4 bases and the J gene lost 6 bases, with 13 bases spanning the gap. The length of the CDR3 is 14 residues. CDR3 sequence: CASSSEAAGNEQFF. CDR3 coding DNA: TGTGCCAGCAGCTCTGAAGCAGCGGGCAATGAGCAGTTCTTC.

This clonotype was seen more than once but under ten times. This sequence joins TRBV20-1 and TRBJ2-5; D call uncertain. The V and J ends lost 0 bases and 5 bases respectively, with 16 bases between them. The CDR3 runs 15 residues. Germline loops: CDR1 DFQATT, CDR2 SNEGSKA (reference sequence). CDR3 amino acids: CSARDREAVWETQYF. The CDR3 region has the DNA TGCAGTGCTAGAGATCGAGAGGCGGTGTGGGAGACCCAGTACTTC.

The chain links TRBV28 to TRBJ2-5; TRBD1 is a possible D gene (6 bases). Trimming removed 4 bases from V and 5 bases from J, with 11 bases in between. The germline V gene encodes CDR1 MDHEN and CDR2 SYDVKM. The CDR3 contains 13 residues. As DNA, the CDR3 is TGTGCCAGCAGTTCTTGGGGGCCGGAGACCCAGTACTTC. It translates to CASSSWGPETQYF. The full variable domain, with the rest looked up from reference TRBV28 and TRBJ2-5, is DVKVTQSSRYLVKRTGEKVFLECVQDMDHENMFWYRQDPGLGLRLIYFSYDVKMKEKGDIPEGYSVSREKKERFSLILESASTNQTSMYLCASSSWGPETQYFGPGTRLLVL.

In its sample, this clonotype was seen many times. The gene calls are TRBV5-1 and TRBJ1-2; TRBD1 matches 9 bases. Germline trimming cut 4 bases from V and 2 bases from J; bases unmatched to any gene: 12. Germline V gene lookup returns CDR1 SGHRS and CDR2 YFSETQ. The CDR3 length is 17 residues. The CDR3 DNA reads as TGCGCCAGCAGCATGATTCCGACAGGGGGTAGGAACTATGGCTACACCTTC. As protein: CASSMIPTGGRNYGYTF. The entire variable domain, with the rest obtained from reference TRBV5-1 and TRBJ1-2, is as follows: KAGVTQTPRYLIKTRGQQVTLSCSPISGHRSVSWYQQTPGQGLQFLFEYFSETQRNKGNFPGRFSGRQFSNSRSEMNVSTLELGDSALYLCASSMIPTGGRNYGYTFGSGTRLTVV.

This clonotype was seen repeatedly, ten times or more. This rearrangement joins TRBV4-3 to TRBJ2-1, with D maybe TRBD2 (7 bases). The CDR3 extends over 18 amino acids. The V end was cut by 0 bases, the J end by 2 bases, with 17 bases between. The germline gives CDR1 LGHNA, CDR2 YSLEER. This CDR3 is CASSQDWARGPTYNEQFF. CDR3 sequence (DNA): TGCGCCAGCAGCCAAGATTGGGCGCGGGGGCCGACCTACAATGAGCAGTTCTTC.

This clonotype was counted once. The chain carries TRBV4-1 and TRBJ2-7; D call uncertain. Looked up from germline, CDR1 is MGHRA and CDR2 is YSYEKL. The CDR3 length is 16 residues. The V and J ends lost 3 bases and 0 bases respectively, with 15 bases between them. Here the CDR3 reads CASSHDPHPISYEQYF. In nucleotides, the CDR3 is TGCGCCAGCAGCCATGATCCCCACCCCATCTCCTACGAGCAGTACTTC.

V gene TRBV28 combines with J gene TRBJ1-1; D is uncertain. The CDR3 has 10 residues. The V end lost 4 bases, the J end lost 7 bases, and 4 bases lay between the germline ends. Germline V gene data show CDR1 as MDHEN and CDR2 as SYDVKM. For the CDR3, the DNA is TGTGCCAGCAGTTACGATGAAGCTTTCTTT. This gives the protein CASSYDEAFF.

This clonotype was seen many times. The J gene is TRBJ2-1, the V gene TRBV28; D is unresolved. Per germline, CDR1 MDHEN and CDR2 SYDVKM. The CDR3 contains 14 residues. V was cut by 4 bases and J by 1 base, with 8 bases left in between. The CDR3 is CASSWAASYNEQFF. The CDR3 DNA follows: TGTGCCAGCAGTTGGGCGGCTTCCTACAATGAGCAGTTCTTC.

As regards this clonotype: One base away lies a much larger clone, so this may be a sequencing read error. V is TRBV19 and J is TRBJ2-5; 8 bases match TRBD1. The CDR3 contains 17 residues. CDR1 LNHDA and CDR2 SQIVND come from the germline V gene (reference sequence). CDR3 DNA sequence: TGTACCAGTAGTATGTACCCCCCTCGGACAGGGCGAGAGACCCAGTACTTC. Translated: CTSSMYPPRTGRETQYF.

The rearrangement uses TRBV6-4 and TRBJ1-6, with D possibly being TRBD1 (5 bases). Germline lookup yields CDR1 MRHNA and CDR2 SNTAGT. CDR3 length: 14 amino acids. V lost 8 bases and J 7 bases, leaving 15 bases between the germline ends. The CDR3 nucleotides are TGTGCCAGCTGGAACGGGGGGATCAATTCACCCCTCCACTTT. This codes for CASWNGGINSPLHF.

This clonotype was seen at least ten times. The chain links TRBV4-1 to TRBJ1-1; 7 bases match TRBD1. The junction had 5 bases not matched to a gene; V was cut back by 3 bases and J by 1 base. CDR3 size: 15 residues. The V gene's germline CDR1 is MGHRA and CDR2 YSYEKL. CDR3 loop: CASSQSTGTNTEAFF. As DNA, the CDR3 is TGCGCCAGCAGCCAGTCGACAGGGACGAACACTGAAGCTTTCTTT.

This clonotype has just a few counts. The chain recombines TRBV20-1 with TRBJ2-1; D not certain. V shed 2 bases and J shed 8 bases, with 7 bases lying between them. CDR1 and CDR2 from the germline V gene are DFQATT and SNEGSKA (reference sequence). The CDR3 has 11 residues. The CDR3 region is CSARNRDEQFF. The DNA of the CDR3 is TGCAGTGCTAGAAACCGCGATGAGCAGTTCTTC.

This chain joins TRBV20-1 and TRBJ2-2; perhaps TRBD1 as D (5 bases). CDR1 is DFQATT, CDR2 SNEGSKA, per germline (reference sequence). This CDR3 has 16 residues. V was trimmed by 0 bases and J by 6 bases, leaving 17 bases between them. This CDR3 reads CSARDVWGASPGELFF. Here the CDR3 DNA reads TGCAGTGCTAGAGATGTATGGGGCGCGTCCCCCGGGGAGCTGTTTTTT.